This T cell receptor (beta chain) was identified during a study of T cells in narcolepsy. TCRdb's table, derived via immunoSEQ multiplex PCR, lists solely in-frame clones and lacks some. The table records roughly 20,000 clones, around 83% of them present only once. CDR3 length equals 16 residues. Trimming removed 0 bases from V and 0 bases from J; junction bases left unmatched: 6. In germline, CDR1 is SGHRS, CDR2 YFSETQ. The rearrangement joins TRBV5-1 to TRBJ2-7, with 7 bases that match TRBD1. Sequenced input: memory (CD45RA-) CD4+ T cells from blood. This sequence was found in a human donor in good health. The CDR3 loop reads CASSLGPGQSSYEQYF. CDR3 DNA sequence: TGCGCCAGCAGCTTGGGCCCGGGACAGAGCTCCTACGAGCAGTACTTC.